The entry below describes one T cell receptor beta chain. These data belong to a study of blood T cell repertoires in COVID-19. Here immunoSEQ multiplex PCR was the method, and the copy in TCRdb shows in-frame clones only, minus some. The data contain 100,000 to 150,000 clones, 77% of them seen just once; the ten biggest clones take up roughly 7.3%. Sequenced: peripheral blood. The TCR originated in a human donor in a cohort sampled during active COVID-19.

This CDR3 is CASSEKDRDYEQYF. The CDR3 DNA reads TGTGCCAGCAGTGAAAAGGACAGGGACTACGAGCAGTACTTC. The chain couples TRBV2 to TRBJ2-7, with TRBD1 matching 8 bases. CDR1 is SNHLY and CDR2 is FYNNEI in the germline V gene. J was trimmed by 3 bases and V by 2 bases; bases with no gene match: 3. The CDR3 runs 14 residues.